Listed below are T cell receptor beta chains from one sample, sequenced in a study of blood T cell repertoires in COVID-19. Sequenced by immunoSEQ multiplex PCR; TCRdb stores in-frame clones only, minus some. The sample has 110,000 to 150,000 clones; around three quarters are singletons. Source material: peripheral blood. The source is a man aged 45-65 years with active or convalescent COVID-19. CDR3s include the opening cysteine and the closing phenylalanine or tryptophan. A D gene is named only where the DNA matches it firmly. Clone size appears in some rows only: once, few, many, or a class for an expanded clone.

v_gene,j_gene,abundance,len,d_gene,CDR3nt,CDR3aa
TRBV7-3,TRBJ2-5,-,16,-,TGTGCCAGCAGCCTTGGGACAATACCTAGCCAAGAGACCCAGTACTTC,CASSLGTIPSQETQYF
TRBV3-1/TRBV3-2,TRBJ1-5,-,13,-,TGTGCCAGCAGCCAAGATACCCGGCAGCCCCAGCATTTT,CASSQDTRQPQHF
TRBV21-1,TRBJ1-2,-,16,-,TGTGCCAGCAGCAAAAGAGAACAGGGGGCTAACTATGGCTACACCTTC,CASSKREQGANYGYTF
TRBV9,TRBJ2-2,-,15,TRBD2,TGTGCCAGCAGCGCCAGGGGACTAGACACCGGGGAGCTGTTTTTT,CASSARGLDTGELFF
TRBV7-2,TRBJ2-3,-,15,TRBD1,TGTGCCAGCAGCGCACCGGGACAGCCTGCGCATACGCAGTATTTT,CASSAPGQPAHTQYF
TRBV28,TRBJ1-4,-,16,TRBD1,TGTGCCAGCAGTGCTCACAGACAGGGGGTTGGTGAAAAACTGTTTTTT,CASSAHRQGVGEKLFF
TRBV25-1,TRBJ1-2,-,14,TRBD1,TGTGCCAGCAGCCCGGGACAGGGAGGGTATGGCTACACCTTC,CASSPGQGGYGYTF
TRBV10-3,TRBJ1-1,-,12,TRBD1,TGTGCCATCAGGGGACAGGGCTGGGAAGCTTTCTTT,CAIRGQGWEAFF
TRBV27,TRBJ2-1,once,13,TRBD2,TGTGCCAGCAGGGATAGCGGGATGAATGAGCAGTTCTTC,CASRDSGMNEQFF
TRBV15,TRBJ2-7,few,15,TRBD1,TGTGCCACCAGCGGACCGGGACAGGGTTACGCCGAGCAGTACTTC,CATSGPGQGYAEQYF
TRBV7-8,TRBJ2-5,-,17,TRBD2,TGTGCCAGCAGCGTAGGGAGGGCGGGGACCTTCCAAGAGACCCAGTACTTC,CASSVGRAGTFQETQYF
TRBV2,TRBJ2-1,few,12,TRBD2,TGTGCCAGAGGACTAGCGGACAATGAGCAGTTCTTC,CARGLADNEQFF
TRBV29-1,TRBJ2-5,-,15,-,TGCAGCGTTGACCCACAGGGAATGGTCGAAGAGACCCAGTACTTC,CSVDPQGMVEETQYF
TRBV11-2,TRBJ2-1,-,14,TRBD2,TGTGCCAGCAGCTCCGGACTAGCGGGCTATGAGCAGTTCTTC,CASSSGLAGYEQFF
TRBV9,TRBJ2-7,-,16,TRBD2,TGTGCCAGCAGCCCCAGACTAGCGGGGGACCCCTACGAGCAGTACTTC,CASSPRLAGDPYEQYF
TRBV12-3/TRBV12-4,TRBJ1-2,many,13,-,TGTGCCAGCAGTTTACAGGGAATTCGTGGCTACACCTTC,CASSLQGIRGYTF
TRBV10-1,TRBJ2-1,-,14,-,TGCGCCAGCACGGCCGAGCGATTCTACAATGAGCAGTTCTTC,CASTAERFYNEQFF
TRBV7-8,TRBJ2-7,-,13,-,TGTGCCAGCAGTCAGGACACACTCTACGAGCAGTACTTC,CASSQDTLYEQYF
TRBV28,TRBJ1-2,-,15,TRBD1,TGTGCCAGCAGTTTATCCGGACAGGGTCTATATGGCTACACCTTC,CASSLSGQGLYGYTF
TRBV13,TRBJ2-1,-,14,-,TGTGCCAGCAGCTTCCGGGTCGCAGCGTTTGAGCAGTTCTTC,CASSFRVAAFEQFF
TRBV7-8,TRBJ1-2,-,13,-,TGTGCCAGCAGCCAGGTCGAGGTCTATGGCTACACCTTC,CASSQVEVYGYTF
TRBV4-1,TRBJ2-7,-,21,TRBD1,TGCGCCAGCAGCCTCTTCGGTGTTGTACCGATAGGGGACAGGGGTTTTTACGAGCAGTACTTC,CASSLFGVVPIGDRGFYEQYF
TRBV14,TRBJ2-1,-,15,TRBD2,TGTGCCAGCAGCCAAGCAAGCGGGAGTTGGAATGAGCAGTTCTTC,CASSQASGSWNEQFF
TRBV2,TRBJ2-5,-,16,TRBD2,TGTGCCAGCAGCTCGCCAGCGGGAGGGATGTTTGAGACCCAGTACTTC,CASSSPAGGMFETQYF
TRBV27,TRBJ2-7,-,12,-,TGTGCCAGCAAAAGACTCTCTGGGGAGCAGTACTTC,CASKRLSGEQYF
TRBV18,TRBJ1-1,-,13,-,TGTGCCACCCACCTGGATAGCAACACTGAAGCTTTCTTT,CATHLDSNTEAFF
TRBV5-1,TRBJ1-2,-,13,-,TGCGCCAGCAGCTTTACAGCTAACTATGGCTACACCTTC,CASSFTANYGYTF
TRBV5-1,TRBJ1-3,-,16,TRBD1,TGCGCCAGCAGCTCCGGGACAGCCAACTCTGGAAACACCATATATTTT,CASSSGTANSGNTIYF
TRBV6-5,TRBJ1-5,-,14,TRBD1,TGTGCCAGCAGTTACGAGGGGGCCAGTCAGCCCCAGCATTTT,CASSYEGASQPQHF
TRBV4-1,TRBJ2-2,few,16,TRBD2,TGCGCCAGCAGCCACCGGACTAGCGGGGTCACCGGGGAGCTGTTTTTT,CASSHRTSGVTGELFF
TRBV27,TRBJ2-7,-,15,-,TGTGCCAGCAGTTCCCCCGGGACACCCACGAACGAGCAGTACTTC,CASSSPGTPTNEQYF
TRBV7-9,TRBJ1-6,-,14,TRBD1,TGTGCCAGCAGCTTAACAGGGGACAATTCACCCCTCCACTTT,CASSLTGDNSPLHF
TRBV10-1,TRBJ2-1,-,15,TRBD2,TGCGCCAGGACTTCTAGCGGGAGTTCTCTCAATGAGCAGTTCTTC,CARTSSGSSLNEQFF
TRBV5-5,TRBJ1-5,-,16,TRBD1,TGTGCCAGCAGTTACTTCAAGGGGGCTAGCAATCAGCCCCAGCATTTT,CASSYFKGASNQPQHF